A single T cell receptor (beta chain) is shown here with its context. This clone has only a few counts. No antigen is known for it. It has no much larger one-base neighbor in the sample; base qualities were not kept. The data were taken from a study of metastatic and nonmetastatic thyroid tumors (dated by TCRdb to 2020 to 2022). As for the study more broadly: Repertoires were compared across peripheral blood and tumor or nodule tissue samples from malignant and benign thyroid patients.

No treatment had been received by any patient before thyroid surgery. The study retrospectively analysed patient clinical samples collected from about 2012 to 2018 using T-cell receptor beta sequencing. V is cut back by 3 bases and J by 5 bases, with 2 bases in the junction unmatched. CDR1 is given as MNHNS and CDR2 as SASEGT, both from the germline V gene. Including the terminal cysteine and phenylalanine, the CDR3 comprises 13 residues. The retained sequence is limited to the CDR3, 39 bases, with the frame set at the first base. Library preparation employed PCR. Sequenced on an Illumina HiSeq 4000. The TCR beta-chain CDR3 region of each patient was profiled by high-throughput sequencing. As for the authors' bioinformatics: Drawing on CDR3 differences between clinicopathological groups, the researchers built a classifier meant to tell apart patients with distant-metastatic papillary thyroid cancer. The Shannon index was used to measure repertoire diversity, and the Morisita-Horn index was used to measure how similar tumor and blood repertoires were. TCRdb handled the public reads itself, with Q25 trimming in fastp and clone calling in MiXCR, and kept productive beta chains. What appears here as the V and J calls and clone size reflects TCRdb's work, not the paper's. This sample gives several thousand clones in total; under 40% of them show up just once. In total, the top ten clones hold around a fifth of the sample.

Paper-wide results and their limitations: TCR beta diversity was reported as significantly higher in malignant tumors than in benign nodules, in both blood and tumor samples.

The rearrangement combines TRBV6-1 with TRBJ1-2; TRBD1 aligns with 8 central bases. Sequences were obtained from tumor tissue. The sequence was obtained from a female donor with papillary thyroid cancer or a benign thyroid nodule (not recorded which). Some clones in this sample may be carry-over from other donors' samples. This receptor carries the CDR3 CASSEHRGYGYTF. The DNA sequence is TGTGCCAGCAGTGAGCACAGGGGGTATGGCTACACCTTC.